These 18 T cell receptor beta chains share one sample of origin, sequenced in a study of T-cell reconstitution after alpha-beta-depleted transplantation in children. Unique molecular identifiers featured in how the TCRbeta library was prepared. TCRdb redid the calling of the PCR reads with MiXCR, one entry per CDR3 protein. The sample lists 200,000 to 250,000 distinct CDR3 sequences; 9.5% to 13% were seen once. Sequences were derived from PBMCs, sampled before TCRalphabeta/CD19-depleted stem cell transplant. The receptors come from a child younger than two with acute myeloid leukemia, due to receive a stem cell transplant.

This clonotype showed up just a few times. The CDR3 DNA follows: TGTGCCAGCAGCTTAGGTGGTAGCGGGAAAGAGACCCAGTACTTC. Translated, it gives CASSLGGSGKETQYF. V and J are TRBV11-3 and TRBJ2-5, with 8 bases lining up with TRBD2. Trimming removed 1 base from V and 3 bases from J; junction bases left unmatched: 4. This CDR3 has 15 residues. Germline CDR1 is SGHNT and CDR2 is YENEEA.

This clonotype was recorded many times. V is TRBV5-1 and J is TRBJ2-2; 11 bases align to TRBD1. This CDR3 spans 19 amino acids. Germline values: CDR1 SGHRS, CDR2 YFSETQ. Trimming at V came to 5 bases and at J to 4 bases, leaving 16 bases not matched to a gene. CDR3 coding DNA: TGCGCCAGCAGTAGACAACCCCGAACCGGGACAGGGGGCACCGGGGAGCTGTTTTTT. It encodes CASSRQPRTGTGGTGELFF.

The V gene is TRBV7-9, the J gene TRBJ2-1; no reliable D call. The length of the CDR3 is 13 residues. The ends were cut back, 5 bases at V and 6 bases at J, with 11 bases in the middle. Germline V CDR1 and CDR2: SEHNR, FQNEAQ (reference sequence). CDR3 sequence (DNA): TGTGCCAGCAGCCACTCCCTCGGCAATGAGCAGTTCTTC. It encodes CASSHSLGNEQFF.

This clonotype came up many times. The chain employs TRBV20-1 and TRBJ2-5; 11 nucleotides match TRBD2. J gave up 1 base and V 3 bases, and 10 bases lay outside the gene matches. Germline V lookup: CDR1 DFQATT, CDR2 SNEGSKA (reference sequence). The CDR3 contains 17 residues. This CDR3 is CSARGLAGGPVQETQYF. The CDR3 bases are TGCAGTGCTAGGGGCCTAGCGGGAGGACCCGTCCAAGAGACCCAGTACTTC.

This clonotype occurred many times. The chain has TRBV20-1 and TRBJ2-5, with D perhaps assigned TRBD1 or TRBD2 (5 bases each). Germline values: CDR1 DFQATT, CDR2 SNEGSKA (reference sequence). The CDR3 contains 17 residues. Trimming took 0 bases from V and 0 from J, leaving 17 bases between them. CDR3 in amino acids: CSARDVQRGVYQETQYF. The DNA of the CDR3 is TGCAGTGCTAGAGATGTCCAAAGGGGAGTGTACCAAGAGACCCAGTACTTC.

There are a few counts of this clonotype. The chain carries TRBV20-1 and TRBJ2-1; 9 bases agree with TRBD2. The V segment lost 1 base and the J segment 7 bases; nucleotides outside the gene matches: 5. The CDR3 length is 14 residues. Per germline, CDR1 DFQATT and CDR2 SNEGSKA (reference sequence). As DNA, the CDR3 is TGCAGTGCTAGAGTGGCGGGAGGGCCAAATGAGCAGTTCTTC. It yields the protein CSARVAGGPNEQFF.

As regards this clonotype: Germline is not matched at one junction end, which may reflect a read error. The chain uses TRBV12-3 or TRBV12-4 and TRBJ1-3; D not resolved. The CDR3 spans 14 residues. CDR3 residues: CASSLMGPGNTVYF. CDR3 in DNA: TGTGCCAGCAGCCTGATGGGTCCTGGAAACACCGTATATTTT.

This clonotype showed up many times. This chain uses TRBV6-1 with TRBJ2-1, with 11 bases identical to TRBD2. The CDR3 has 14 amino acids. Trimming cost V 6 bases and J 10 bases; bases outside gene matches: 8. Germline lookup yields CDR1 MNHNS and CDR2 SASEGT. The CDR3 here is CASSSGLAALEQFF. The CDR3 nucleotides are TGTGCCAGCAGCTCGGGACTAGCGGCCCTGGAGCAGTTCTTC.

The table lists this clonotype with many counts. The V and J genes are TRBV20-1 and TRBJ1-5; 10 bases agree with TRBD1. V was pared by 2 bases and J by 4 bases, with 8 bases of the junction left unmatched. This CDR3 region has 16 residues. Germline assignment: CDR1 DFQATT and CDR2 SNEGSKA (reference sequence). CDR3 bases: TGCAGTGCTAGAAAGGTTTGGGACAGGGGTAATCAGCCCCAGCATTTT. Translated: CSARKVWDRGNQPQHF.

This clonotype was recorded at least ten times. This sequence joins TRBV29-1 and TRBJ2-2; 11 bases are shared with TRBD1. The ends lost 3 bases at V and 5 bases at J; junction bases unmatched: 2. The germline gives CDR1 SQVTM, CDR2 ANQGSEA. CDR3 length equals 14 residues. CDR3 nucleotide sequence: TGCAGCGTTGAGGGACAGGGGGGAACCGGGGAGCTGTTTTTT. Protein sequence: CSVEGQGGTGELFF.

This clonotype was seen only a few times. This chain links TRBV20-1 with TRBJ2-5; D possibly uses TRBD1 or TRBD2 (5 bases each). The length of the CDR3 is 14 residues. Germline V gives CDR1 DFQATT, CDR2 SNEGSKA (reference sequence). The V and J ends lost 3 bases and 3 bases respectively, with 14 bases between them. CDR3 in DNA: TGCAGTGCTAGCCCCTCGGGGCGGGAAGAGACCCAGTACTTC. Protein sequence: CSASPSGREETQYF.

The V gene is TRBV3-1, the J gene TRBJ2-1; 12 bases fit TRBD2. With V trimmed by 11 bases and J by 3 bases, 14 bases remained unmatched. This CDR3 is built from 17 residues. Germline CDR1 LGHDT, CDR2 YNNKEL (reference sequence). CDR3 nucleotides: TGTGCCTGCTCCCAAGTGGGACTAGCGGGCCGCTACAATGAGCAGTTCTTC. Protein: CACSQVGLAGRYNEQFF.

At least ten counts were recorded for this clonotype. The rearrangement links TRBV5-1 to TRBJ1-2; D call uncertain. This CDR3 comprises 13 residues. Germline V gives CDR1 SGHRS, CDR2 YFSETQ. V gave up 8 bases and J gave up 4 bases, with 15 bases separating them. This CDR3 is CASYKDPGYGYTF. CDR3 nucleotide sequence: TGCGCCAGTTACAAAGACCCTGGCTATGGCTACACCTTC.

This clonotype occurred many times. This chain links TRBV20-1 with TRBJ2-7; D is unclear. V was cut by 6 bases and J by 0 bases, with 12 bases left in between. Germline V gene sequence: CDR1 DFQATT, CDR2 SNEGSKA (reference sequence). The CDR3 spans 13 residues. Here the CDR3 DNA reads TGCAGTGCCACGGACCTCAGCTCCTACGAGCAGTACTTC. It yields the protein CSATDLSSYEQYF.

This clonotype was recorded at least ten times. The V call is TRBV20-1, the J call TRBJ2-7, with D possibly being TRBD1 (6 bases). Looked up from germline, CDR1 is DFQATT and CDR2 is SNEGSKA (reference sequence). This CDR3 is built from 14 residues. V was shortened by 1 base and J by 1 base, with 11 bases between the two germline ends. As DNA, the CDR3 is TGCAGTGCTAGAGGGGGGCGCAGATCCTACGAGCAGTACTTC. Its translation is CSARGGRRSYEQYF.

This clonotype came up many times. The chain has TRBV24-1 and TRBJ2-1; 7 bases fit TRBD2. The V gene's germline CDR1 is KGHDR and CDR2 SFDVKD. There are 14 residues in the CDR3. The J segment lost 0 bases and the V segment lost 7 bases, leaving 2 bases of the junction unmatched. In DNA, the CDR3 is TGTGCCACCAGATCGGGGGGCTCCTACAATGAGCAGTTCTTC. Amino acids: CATRSGGSYNEQFF.

Ten or more counts support this clonotype. The rearrangement uses TRBV28 and TRBJ2-6; D is undetermined. Germline assignment: CDR1 MDHEN and CDR2 SYDVKM. V lost 0 bases and J 2 bases, leaving 8 bases between the germline ends. This CDR3 spans 16 amino acids. Written as DNA, the CDR3 is TGTGCCAGCAGTTTATGGGGCGAAGCTGGGGCCAACGTCCTGACTTTC. Translation: CASSLWGEAGANVLTF.

This clonotype was picked up many times. The genes are TRBV24-1 and TRBJ1-2, with D unclear. CDR1 and CDR2 from the germline V gene are KGHDR and SFDVKD. This CDR3 contains 12 residues. V was shortened by 5 bases and J by 4 bases, with 7 bases between the two germline ends. The CDR3 loop is CATSAGSYGYTF. In DNA form, the CDR3 reads TGTGCCACCAGTGCCGGGAGCTATGGCTACACCTTC.